This TCR beta chain was sequenced during a study of OX40 agonist ivuxolimab in advanced cancers. Study-level background: The eligibility criteria allowed prior anti-PD-1, anti-PD-L1 or anti-CTLA-4 therapy, and around 38% had some.

On this clone: Its antigen is unidentified.

CDR3 size: 15 residues. V was trimmed by 4 bases and J by 3 bases, leaving 16 bases between them. The germline V gene encodes CDR1 LGHNA and CDR2 YNFKEQ. Study observations and caveats: Among the lowest peripheral clonal expansion occurred in 0.1-3.0 mg/kg partial responders.

Repertoires were generated with immunoSEQ multiplex PCR, while TCRdb's copy carries only in-frame clones and drops some. Found here are tens of thousands of clones, roughly 90% of them singletons; the top ten hold more than 15%. The cohort excluded patients with autoimmune disease history or systemic immunosuppression. At cycle 4 day 1, cycle 7 day 1, and baseline, blood was sampled. Sequencing was performed on CD4+ or CD8+ T cells sorted from blood, taken in a trial of the OX40 agonist ivuxolimab. The sequence was obtained from an adult with an advanced solid tumor such as melanoma, head and neck, liver or kidney cancer. The V call is TRBV4-2, the J call TRBJ2-7; D is perhaps TRBD1 or TRBD2 (6 bases each). This CDR3 reads CASSPFPGALYEQYF. As DNA, the CDR3 is TGTGCCAGCAGCCCATTTCCGGGGGCCCTCTACGAGCAGTACTTC.